The sequence of this TCR beta chain was determined in a study of blood T cells in healthy people across ages. The use of a sample-barcoded 5' primer and a J-beta primer mix characterized a second PCR of about 7 to 12 cycles. Each CDR3 protein gets one entry after TCRdb re-called the 5' RACE reads with MiXCR. This table has some 800,000 distinct CDR3 sequences, around 25% appearing once. Drawn from each donor were roughly 10 milliliters of peripheral blood. Another study also made use of these data, one on T cells of mothers and their children. That work states: Random nucleotides (2-4) and sample barcodes were added by the M1S primer used in the second PCR.

The sequenced sample was blood. The source of this sequence is a boy aged 5 to 17 in good health.

The CDR3 region is CASSQGFTGEPPVTQYF. CDR3 DNA: TGCGCCAGCAGCCAAGGTTTTACAGGGGAGCCGCCGGTGACCCAGTACTTC. This rearrangement joins TRBV4-3 to TRBJ2-5; 7 nucleotides agree with TRBD1. Trimming removed 1 base from V and 7 bases from J; junction bases left unmatched: 15. The CDR3 spans 17 residues. Germline V CDR1 and CDR2: LGHNA, YSLEER.